The 24 T cell receptor beta chains below were found in one sample sequenced in a study of a mutant IDH1 vaccine in newly diagnosed glioma (dated by TCRdb to about 2021). The time point label, read with the paper, signifies: baseline, week 1 (first vaccination visit). What this sample's treatment or condition label stands for: pre-vaccination baseline after standard-of-care therapy. The method was the immunoSEQ multiplex PCR assay. The table comes from immuneACCESS by way of TCRdb, which keeps in-frame sequences with V and J called. Part of the clones is missing from these tables; in studies checked, under half for an unresolved V gene and the rest for unknown reasons. A total of tens of thousands of clones appear in this sample, 80% to 90% of them only once. In total, the top ten clones hold over 2.5% of the sample. Sequenced material: PBMCs, taken from a glioma patient treated with radiotherapy, temozolomide or both. These TCRs come from a young man with glioma.

The chain links TRBV2 to TRBJ1-5; 11 bases are shared with TRBD1. Germline CDR1 SNHLY, CDR2 FYNNEI. The trim removed 7 bases at V and 6 bases at J, leaving 11 bases unmatched. CDR3 size: 16 residues. CDR3 region: CASKTGTGGFGQPQHF. The DNA for the CDR3 is TGTGCCAGCAAGACCGGGACAGGGGGATTTGGTCAGCCCCAGCATTTT.

This chain connects TRBV4-1 to TRBJ1-2; 9 bases are a match to TRBD1. Trimming cost V 1 base and J 7 bases; bases outside gene matches: 4. Germline CDR1 reads MGHRA; CDR2 reads YSYEKL. CDR3 length equals 14 residues. The CDR3 loop reads CASSQGTGVIGYTF. The CDR3 DNA reads TGCGCCAGCAGCCAAGGGACAGGGGTAATTGGCTACACCTTC.

The V gene is TRBV10-1, the J gene TRBJ1-5; no clear D. This CDR3 spans 13 amino acids. V lost 2 bases, J lost 5 bases, and 7 bases lay in between. Per the germline V gene, CDR1 is WNHNN and CDR2 is SYGVQD (reference sequence). CDR3 sequence (DNA): TGCGCCAGCAGTGAGGTCCTGGATCAGCCCCAGCATTTT. Translated, it gives CASSEVLDQPQHF.

The rearrangement links TRBV15 to TRBJ2-1; tentatively, D is TRBD1 (6 bases). The CDR3 has 16 amino acids. The ends were cut back, 5 bases at V and 6 bases at J, with 20 bases in the middle. Germline-derived CDR1 and CDR2 are LNHNV and YYDKDF (reference sequence). The CDR3 spells CATSSRATGKGNEQFF. Written as DNA, the CDR3 is TGTGCCACCAGCTCACGGGCGACAGGCAAGGGCAATGAGCAGTTCTTC.

CDR3 coding DNA: TGTGCCAGCAGCTTACACGGGCGAGCTTTCTTT. Translation gives CASSLHGRAFF. The rearrangement joins TRBV11-2 to TRBJ1-1, with D unresolved. Germline assignment: CDR1 SGHAT and CDR2 FQNNGV. The CDR3 has 11 residues. V dropped 2 bases and J dropped 10 bases, with 8 bases sitting between them.

The chain recombines TRBV2 with TRBJ1-6; possibly TRBD1 for D (5 bases). Trimming stripped 7 bases from V and 0 bases from J, with 16 bases between. Germline assignment: CDR1 SNHLY and CDR2 FYNNEI. This CDR3 is built from 17 residues. Written as DNA, the CDR3 is TGTGCCAGCAAAGGGGCGGGTAGGAGCTCCTATAATTCACCCCTCCACTTT. Translating it yields CASKGAGRSSYNSPLHF.

The chain uses TRBV5-4 and TRBJ2-2; no definite D call. Trimming removed 2 bases from V and 8 bases from J, with 10 bases in between. CDR1 SGHNT and CDR2 YYREEE come from the germline V gene (reference sequence). The CDR3 consists of 13 residues. The CDR3 DNA reads as TGTGCCAGCAGCTTAACGGGCAGAGGGGAGCTGTTTTTT. Translation: CASSLTGRGELFF.

The chain uses TRBV19 and TRBJ1-3, with TRBD1 identical over 9 bases. Germline values: CDR1 LNHDA, CDR2 SQIVND (reference sequence). The CDR3 length is 15 residues. J gave up 0 bases and V 7 bases, and 4 bases lay outside the gene matches. The CDR3 protein is CASKTGGLSGNTIYF. The CDR3 DNA reads TGTGCCAGTAAGACAGGGGGTCTCTCTGGAAACACCATATATTTT.

The gene calls are TRBV18 and TRBJ2-7, with TRBD1 identical over 12 bases. Trimming took 3 bases from V and 4 from J; bases not matched to a gene: 4. CDR3 length equals 15 residues. Germline-derived CDR1 and CDR2 are KGHSH and LQKENI. CDR3 amino acids: CASSPAGQGAYEQYF. Written as DNA, the CDR3 is TGTGCCAGCTCACCGGCGGGACAGGGGGCTTACGAGCAGTACTTC.

This chain uses TRBV12-2 with TRBJ2-7; the table's D gene call, TRBD2, was not cross checked with the DNA. TRBV12-2 is a pseudogene. The CDR3 length is 16 residues. The CDR3 is CASRLASGAYSYEQYF. The CDR3 nucleotides read TGTGCAAGTCGCTTGGCTAGCGGGGCTTACTCCTACGAGCAGTACTTC.

This clone has just one count. The CDR3 reads CASSPPGTSSDTQYF. The CDR3 DNA sequence: TGTGCCAGCAGTCCGCCCGGGACTAGTTCAGATACGCAGTATTTT. This chain joins TRBV28 and TRBJ2-3, with 8 bases lining up with TRBD2. The CDR3 is 15 amino acids. Germline CDR1 and CDR2: MDHEN and SYDVKM. V gave up 5 bases and J gave up 4 bases; unmatched junction bases: 8.

This clone was seen once. V usage is TRBV10-1 and J usage is TRBJ2-5; 7 bases line up with TRBD1. Per the germline V gene, CDR1 is WNHNN and CDR2 is SYGVQD (reference sequence). Trimming removed 6 bases from V and 11 bases from J; junction bases left unmatched: 12. The CDR3 runs to 13 residues. The CDR3 region has the DNA TGCGCCAGCAGCGACAGGGTCCGCGGTGGGCAGTACTTC. Amino acids: CASSDRVRGGQYF.

This clone showed up just a few times. The V and J genes are TRBV9 and TRBJ1-1; D uncertain. The germline V gene encodes CDR1 SGDLS and CDR2 YYNGEE. Trimming pared 4 bases from V and 1 base from J, leaving 14 bases between. CDR3 length: 15 amino acids. The CDR3 protein is CASSSPHWGNTEAFF. The CDR3 bases are TGTGCCAGCAGCAGCCCCCATTGGGGGAACACTGAAGCTTTCTTT.

The genes are TRBV10-3 and TRBJ2-1; D not resolved. From germline, CDR1 is ENHRY and CDR2 SYGVKD. The V end was cut by 0 bases, the J end by 5 bases, with 11 bases between. There are 15 residues in the CDR3. The CDR3 loop reads CAISESALWNNEQFF. CDR3 DNA: TGTGCCATCAGTGAGTCCGCACTATGGAACAATGAGCAGTTCTTC.

The rearrangement joins TRBV15 to TRBJ2-3, with 16 nucleotides matching TRBD2. This CDR3 spans 19 amino acids. CDR1 LNHNV and CDR2 YYDKDF come from the germline V gene (reference sequence). The V segment lost 1 base and the J segment 6 bases; nucleotides outside the gene matches: 10. Written as DNA, the CDR3 is TGTGCCACCAGCAGAGTTGGCCGAGGGACTAGCGGGGGGGAGGATACGCAGTATTTT. The encoded protein is CATSRVGRGTSGGEDTQYF.

The CDR3 DNA reads as TGTGCCAGCAGCTTATCGGGACAGGGCTACACCTTC. Amino acids: CASSLSGQGYTF. V usage is TRBV7-9 and J usage is TRBJ1-2, with 7 bases identical to TRBD1. With V trimmed by 2 bases and J by 8 bases, 2 bases remained unmatched. The CDR3 contains 12 residues. From germline, CDR1 is SEHNR and CDR2 FQNEAQ (reference sequence). The variable domain in full, with the rest retrieved from reference TRBV7-9 and TRBJ1-2, is DTGVSQNPRHKITKRGQNVTFRCDPISEHNRLYWYRQTLGQGPEFLTYFQNEAQLEKSRLLSDRFSAERPKGSFSTLEIQRTEQGDSAMYLCASSLSGQGYTFGSGTRLTVV.

This clone was detected only a few times. The chain is built from TRBV9 and TRBJ1-1, with 9 bases fitting TRBD1. This CDR3 has 13 residues. The ends lost 3 bases at V and 4 bases at J; junction bases unmatched: 1. Germline V gene sequence: CDR1 SGDLS, CDR2 YYNGEE. The CDR3 region is CASSEGQGTEAFF. CDR3 in DNA: TGTGCCAGCAGCGAGGGACAGGGCACTGAAGCTTTCTTT.

V gene TRBV5-1 combines with J gene TRBJ2-2, with D possibly matching TRBD1 (7 bases). Germline V gives CDR1 SGHRS, CDR2 YFSETQ. This CDR3 contains 18 residues. Trimming left V 5 bases short and J 2 bases short, with 22 bases between. The DNA of the CDR3 is TGCGCCAGCAGATCTCTAACCGGGGGACAGACCAACACCGGGGAGCTGTTTTTT. Its translation is CASRSLTGGQTNTGELFF.

In regard to this clone: Other DNA sequences in this sample translate to the same CDR3. The chain links TRBV4-1 to TRBJ1-1; weak D call: TRBD1 (6 bases). The germline V and J ends were trimmed by 3 bases and 3 bases, with 14 bases remaining between them. CDR3 length: 15 residues. CDR1 MGHRA and CDR2 YSYEKL come from the germline V gene. DNA for the CDR3: TGCGCCAGCAGCCAGGACATTCAGGGGTACACTGAAGCTTTCTTT. It is translated as CASSQDIQGYTEAFF.

This clone has more than one count but fewer than ten. Other DNA sequences from this sample encode an identical CDR3 as well. V is TRBV5-6 and J is TRBJ1-1, with unresolved D. Between the trimmed V and J ends, which lost 5 bases and 2 bases, there was a span of 4 bases. Germline V lookup: CDR1 SGHDT, CDR2 YYEEEE. CDR3 length: 11 amino acids. CDR3 sequence reads: CASRGNTEAFF. CDR3 bases: TGTGCCAGCAGAGGTAACACTGAAGCTTTCTTT.

This chain links TRBV15 with TRBJ2-2, with D maybe TRBD1 (6 bases). Trimming pared 0 bases from V and 3 bases from J, leaving 8 bases between. This CDR3 has 15 residues. CDR1 is LNHNV, CDR2 YYDKDF, per germline (reference sequence). The CDR3 region is CATSRDTGHTGELFF. The DNA of the CDR3 is TGTGCCACCAGCAGAGATACAGGGCACACCGGGGAGCTGTTTTTT.

The rearrangement joins TRBV2 to TRBJ2-5; tentatively, D is TRBD1 (6 bases). The CDR3 sequence is 14 residues long. Per germline, CDR1 SNHLY and CDR2 FYNNEI. Trimming removed 5 bases from V and 2 bases from J, with 12 bases in between. The CDR3 DNA reads TGTGCCAGCAGTTCACAGGGAGTGCAAGAGACCCAGTACTTC. Protein sequence: CASSSQGVQETQYF.

The V call is TRBV10-1, the J call TRBJ2-1, with D maybe TRBD2 (7 bases). Trimming pared 4 bases from V and 1 base from J, leaving 17 bases between. CDR1 and CDR2 from the germline V gene are WNHNN and SYGVQD (reference sequence). This CDR3 is 17 amino acids long. The CDR3 sequence: CASSVLGGPRSYNEQFF. CDR3 in DNA: TGCGCCAGCAGTGTACTCGGGGGGCCTCGGTCCTACAATGAGCAGTTCTTC.

The chain uses TRBV11-1 and TRBJ1-1, with 8 nucleotides matching TRBD1. The CDR3 totals 14 residues. CDR1 and CDR2 from the germline V gene are SGHAT and FQDESV (reference sequence). With 5 bases clipped from V and 1 base from J, the junction kept 3 bases outside the gene matches. CDR3 protein: CASSRGQGNTEAFF. Here the CDR3 DNA reads TGTGCCAGCAGCAGAGGACAGGGGAACACTGAAGCTTTCTTT.